This entry lists 27 T cell receptor beta chains sequenced from one sample in a study of cytomegalovirus exposure and HLA in healthy donors. PCR used 60 Vbeta primers and 13 Jbeta primers. Some clones are missing from TCRdb's copy, which holds only in-frame ones; the method was immunoSEQ multiplex PCR. The table shows about 120,000 clones, with around three quarters occurring only once. The material sequenced was PBMCs. The receptors here all came from a woman under 30 in good health and CMV-seropositive.

The chain recombines TRBV4-1 with TRBJ1-3; TRBD1 matches 8 bases. V lost 2 bases and J lost 7; bases outside the gene matches: 16. Germline V gene sequence: CDR1 MGHRA, CDR2 YSYEKL. The CDR3 contains 18 residues. The CDR3 here is CASSQPTGVGTLRNTIYF. The DNA of the CDR3 is TGCGCCAGCAGCCAACCGACAGGGGTCGGGACCCTAAGGAACACCATATATTTT.

The chain uses TRBV27 and TRBJ2-1; 7 bases map to TRBD2. V was pared by 5 bases and J by 0 bases, with 10 bases of the junction left unmatched. The germline CDR1 and CDR2 sequences are MNHEY and SMNVEV (reference sequence). The length of the CDR3 is 17 residues. The DNA for the CDR3 is TGTGCCAGCAGTCCTATGCGGGAGAGAGGCTCCTACAATGAGCAGTTCTTC. Its translation: CASSPMRERGSYNEQFF.

The chain carries TRBV5-1 and TRBJ2-4; 9 bases are shared with TRBD1. Germline values: CDR1 SGHRS, CDR2 YFSETQ. The trim removed 4 bases at V and 7 bases at J, leaving 6 bases unmatched. This CDR3 region has 14 residues. CDR3 in DNA: TGCGCCAGCAGCGACGGACAGGGGTTGAACATTCAGTACTTC. Its protein product is CASSDGQGLNIQYF.

J is TRBJ2-5 and V is TRBV9, with D unresolved. Trimming left V 2 bases short and J 3 bases short, with 20 bases between. This CDR3 is 17 amino acids long. Germline V CDR1 and CDR2: SGDLS, YYNGEE. The chain's CDR3 is CASSVHSILWAKETQYF. CDR3 sequence (DNA): TGTGCCAGCAGCGTCCACTCCATCCTGTGGGCCAAAGAGACCCAGTACTTC.

This clone was detected only a few times. V usage is TRBV19 and J usage is TRBJ1-2; possible D gene TRBD1, 6 bases. V was cut by 3 bases and J by 4 bases, with 12 bases left in between. The CDR3 is 14 amino acids. Germline loops: CDR1 LNHDA, CDR2 SQIVND (reference sequence). The CDR3 protein is CASSMPGGGYGYTF. CDR3 in DNA: TGTGCCAGTAGTATGCCGGGGGGCGGCTATGGCTACACCTTC.

The rearrangement links TRBV2 to TRBJ2-5; TRBD1 agrees at 9 bases. V shed 4 bases, J shed 5 bases, and the junction held 11 bases outside the gene matches. The CDR3 is 16 residues long. Germline loops: CDR1 SNHLY, CDR2 FYNNEI. The CDR3 DNA follows: TGTGCCAGCAGTGGAAGGGACAGGGTTAACTCGGAGACCCAGTACTTC. It codes for CASSGRDRVNSETQYF.

V and J are TRBV28 and TRBJ1-1; 7 nucleotides agree with TRBD1. Unmatched junction bases numbered 3, after V lost 2 bases and J lost 3 bases. Germline CDR1 is MDHEN and CDR2 is SYDVKM. The CDR3 runs 14 residues. CDR3 region: CASSLQGEDTEAFF. CDR3 nucleotides: TGTGCCAGCAGTTTACAGGGGGAAGACACTGAAGCTTTCTTT.

The V and J genes are TRBV19 and TRBJ1-1, with unresolved D. Per germline, CDR1 LNHDA and CDR2 SQIVND (reference sequence). V lost 2 bases to trimming and J lost 1 base, with 5 bases between them. The CDR3 has 13 amino acids. The CDR3 protein is CASSINKNTEAFF. The CDR3 DNA is TGTGCCAGTAGTATAAACAAGAACACTGAAGCTTTCTTT.

The genes are TRBV10-3 and TRBJ2-1, with 9 positions matching TRBD2. V lost 6 bases and J lost 10; bases outside the gene matches: 13. CDR1 ENHRY and CDR2 SYGVKD come from the germline V gene. The CDR3 has 15 amino acids. CDR3 loop: CAIRRTSEGLREQFF. The CDR3 DNA follows: TGTGCCATCAGGAGGACTAGCGAGGGTTTAAGAGAGCAGTTCTTC.

CDR3 residues: CASSIQGGTEAFF. DNA of the CDR3: TGTGCCAGCAGTATTCAAGGAGGAACTGAAGCTTTCTTT. This rearrangement joins TRBV28 to TRBJ1-1; the D is unclear. Germline CDR1 and CDR2: MDHEN and SYDVKM. The ends were cut back, 5 bases at V and 5 bases at J, with 12 bases in the middle. This CDR3 is 13 amino acids long.

This rearrangement joins TRBV5-4 to TRBJ2-2; 13 nucleotides agree with TRBD2. With V trimmed by 7 bases and J by 3 bases, 6 bases remained unmatched. Germline CDR1 SGHNT, CDR2 YYREEE (reference sequence). The CDR3 runs 16 residues. CDR3 sequence (DNA): TGTGCCAGCCGGACTAGCGGGAGACGGGACACCGGGGAGCTGTTTTTT. It codes for CASRTSGRRDTGELFF.

This chain uses TRBV9 with TRBJ1-1; D gene uncertain. The V end lost 0 bases, the J end lost 4 bases, and 7 bases lay between the germline ends. The germline gives CDR1 SGDLS, CDR2 YYNGEE. This CDR3 has 13 amino acids. Written as DNA, the CDR3 is TGTGCCAGCAGCGTAGAAGGCGGCACTGAAGCTTTCTTT. Its protein product is CASSVEGGTEAFF. Looking up the rest from reference TRBV9 and TRBJ1-1 gives the full variable domain: DSGVTQTPKHLITATGQRVTLRCSPRSGDLSVYWYQQSLDQGLQFLIQYYNGEERAKGNILERFSAQQFPDLHSELNLSSLELGDSALYFCASSVEGGTEAFFGQGTRLTVV.

Only one count was recorded for this clone. The chain carries TRBV2 and TRBJ2-1; D unresolved. Trimming stripped 5 bases from V and 13 bases from J, with 3 bases between. CDR1 is SNHLY and CDR2 is FYNNEI in the germline V gene. The CDR3 runs to 8 residues. For the CDR3, the DNA is TGTGCCAGCAGTCCTCAGTTCTTC. This codes for CASSPQFF.

This clone has just one count. The rearrangement joins TRBV25-1 to TRBJ2-1, with 7 bases matching TRBD2. The CDR3 has 16 residues. Germline V gene lookup returns CDR1 MGHDK and CDR2 SYGVNS. V gave up 3 bases and J gave up 2 bases; unmatched junction bases: 7. DNA for the CDR3: TGTGCCAGCAGTGAGGTACGCGGGGGACCCTACAATGAGCAGTTCTTC. Its protein product is CASSEVRGGPYNEQFF.

The chain carries TRBV25-1 and TRBJ2-1, with D possibly TRBD1 on 6 matching bases. The CDR3 totals 14 residues. The germline V gene encodes CDR1 MGHDK and CDR2 SYGVNS. The V end lost 3 bases, the J end lost 3 bases, and 9 bases lay between the germline ends. CDR3 bases: TGTGCCAGCAGTGAGATCAGGGGCTACAATGAGCAGTTCTTC. Its translation is CASSEIRGYNEQFF.

The CDR3 spells CASSPGTGVYTYEQYF. The CDR3 DNA reads TGTGCCAGCAGCCCGGGGACAGGGGTCTATACCTACGAGCAGTACTTC. The chain employs TRBV7-9 and TRBJ2-7; 10 nucleotides match TRBD1. Germline lookup yields CDR1 SEHNR and CDR2 FQNEAQ (reference sequence). V gave up 5 bases and J gave up 2 bases; unmatched junction bases: 9. The CDR3 is made up of 16 amino acids.

The chain recombines TRBV30 with TRBJ2-5, with 8 positions matching TRBD2. The V gene end was trimmed by 1 base and the J gene end by 5 bases; junction bases not matched to a gene: 3. CDR3 length: 13 residues. From germline, CDR1 is GTSNPN and CDR2 SVGIG (reference sequence). The CDR3 loop reads CAWSGGLGETQYF. The CDR3 DNA is TGTGCCTGGAGTGGGGGACTAGGGGAGACCCAGTACTTC.

The chain has TRBV4-1 and TRBJ2-7; 9 bases are shared with TRBD2. Germline V CDR1 and CDR2: MGHRA, YSYEKL. The CDR3 is 15 residues long. With 1 base clipped from V and 1 base from J, the junction kept 2 bases outside the gene matches. The DNA for the CDR3 is TGCGCCAGCAGCCAAGGGACTAGCGTTTCCTACGAGCAGTACTTC. This gives the protein CASSQGTSVSYEQYF.

The rearrangement uses TRBV9 and TRBJ2-7; no firm D call. Looked up from germline, CDR1 is SGDLS and CDR2 is YYNGEE. Trimming cost V 0 bases and J 4 bases, with 14 bases left between them. The CDR3 extends over 15 amino acids. CDR3 sequence: CASSVGSRLTYEQYF. CDR3 coding DNA: TGTGCCAGCAGCGTAGGATCACGTTTGACTTACGAGCAGTACTTC.

A note on this clone: At one of its ends the junction is not consistent with the germline gene, which may arise from a read error. Other DNA sequences of this sample code for an identical CDR3. The rearrangement joins TRBV2 to TRBJ1-6; 7 positions agree with TRBD1. Looked up from germline, CDR1 is SNHLY and CDR2 is FYNNEI. CDR3 length: 13 amino acids. This CDR3 reads CASTGTENSPLHF. CDR3 coding DNA: TGTGCCAGCACCGGGACAGAAAATTCCCCCCTCCACTTT.

The CDR3 coding sequence is TGTGCCAGCAGCTTACGACATAACAATGAGCAGTTCTTC. Amino acid sequence: CASSLRHNNEQFF. The rearrangement links TRBV7-9 to TRBJ2-1; D is unresolved. Germline V gene lookup returns CDR1 SEHNR and CDR2 FQNEAQ (reference sequence). V lost 2 bases to trimming and J lost 5 bases, with 7 bases between them. This CDR3 is built from 13 residues.

This chain uses TRBV2 with TRBJ2-7; D not resolved. With 1 base removed from V and 0 bases from J, the gap between germline ends came to 16 bases. Per germline, CDR1 SNHLY and CDR2 FYNNEI. There are 17 residues in the CDR3. The CDR3 DNA reads as TGTGCCAGCAGTGAAGAAGGAGCGAGTCTCGGCTCCTACGAGCAGTACTTC. Its protein product is CASSEEGASLGSYEQYF.

DNA for the CDR3: TGTGCTAGTGTTAGGGGGAACACTGAAGCTTTCTTT. It codes for CASVRGNTEAFF. The chain joins TRBV12-5 to TRBJ1-1, with D tentatively TRBD1 (5 bases). V shed 7 bases and J shed 1 base, with 7 bases lying between them. CDR1 LGHNT and CDR2 FRNRAP come from the germline V gene. The CDR3 is 12 residues long. Full variable domain (missing parts from reference TRBV12-5 and TRBJ1-1): DARVTQTPRHKVTEMGQEVTMRCQPILGHNTVFWYRQTMMQGLELLAYFRNRAPLDDSGMPKDRFSAEMPDATLATLKIQPSEPRDSAVYFCASVRGNTEAFFGQGTRLTVV.

This clone was observed once. This chain links TRBV7-5 with TRBJ2-7; no DNA check was done on the table's D call, TRBD1. TRBV7-5 is a recognized pseudogene. The CDR3 consists of 18 residues. The CDR3 DNA reads as TGTGCCAGAAGCTTCCCTCCCCCCGGACAGCGCTATTACTACGAGCAGTACTTC. This codes for CARSFPPPGQRYYYEQYF.

In the case of this clone: Its ends do not fully match the called genes, so a read error is possible. This chain uses TRBV7-9 with TRBJ1-3; 8 bases agree with TRBD1. This CDR3 has 16 residues. CDR1 is SEHNR and CDR2 is FQNEAQ in the germline V gene (reference sequence). CDR3 nucleotides: TGTTCCAGCAGCTCCCCGGGACAGGACTCTGGAAACACCATATATTTT. Amino acid sequence: CSSSSPGQDSGNTIYF.

The chain carries TRBV30 and TRBJ2-1; possibly TRBD1 for D (6 bases). The V gene lost 4 bases and the J gene lost 0 bases, with 10 bases spanning the gap. Per germline, CDR1 GTSNPN and CDR2 SVGIG (reference sequence). The CDR3 runs to 14 residues. DNA of the CDR3: TGTGCCTGGACTACAGGGAGCTCCTACAATGAGCAGTTCTTC. This translates into CAWTTGSSYNEQFF.

The V call is TRBV25-1, the J call TRBJ1-2, with unresolved D. Germline CDR1 and CDR2: MGHDK and SYGVNS. CDR3 length: 13 amino acids. V was pared by 8 bases and J by 8 bases, with 18 bases between. CDR3 residues: CASQADSYRGYTF. In nucleotides, the CDR3 is TGTGCCAGCCAGGCGGACTCCTATAGAGGCTACACCTTC.